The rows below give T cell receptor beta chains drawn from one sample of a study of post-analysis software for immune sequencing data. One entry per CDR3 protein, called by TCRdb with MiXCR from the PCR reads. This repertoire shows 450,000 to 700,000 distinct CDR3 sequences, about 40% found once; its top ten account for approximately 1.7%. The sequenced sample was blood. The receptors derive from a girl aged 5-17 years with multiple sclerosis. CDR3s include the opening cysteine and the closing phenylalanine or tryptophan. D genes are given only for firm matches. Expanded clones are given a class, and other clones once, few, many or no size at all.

CASSDGGDGGYTF,TGTGCCAGCAGTGACGGAGGGGACGGTGGCTACACCTTC,TRBV6-4,few,TRBJ1-2,-
CASRSPGRLWEQYF,TGCGCCAGCAGATCCCCGGGACGCTTATGGGAGCAGTACTTC,TRBV5-1,-,TRBJ2-4,-
CASSGSTRGYEQYF,TGTGCCAGCAGTGGCTCTACGCGCGGCTACGAGCAGTACTTC,TRBV6-1,-,TRBJ2-7,-
CASSFLLVGLYNEQFF,TGTGCCAGCAGTTTCCTGCTAGTAGGTTTATACAATGAGCAGTTCTTC,TRBV12-3/TRBV12-4,-,TRBJ2-1,-
CATSWGGSVDEQFF,TGTGCCACTTCCTGGGGGGGGTCAGTGGATGAGCAGTTCTTC,TRBV7-3,-,TRBJ2-1,TRBD2
CASSQVASESYEQYF,TGCGCCAGCAGCCAAGTGGCTAGCGAGAGCTACGAGCAGTACTTC,TRBV4-1,few,TRBJ2-7,-
CASSRAPTEQYF,TGTGCCAGCAGCCGGGCACCCACCGAGCAGTACTTC,TRBV11-3,once,TRBJ2-7,-
CASSGLGRAYNEQFF,TGTGCCAGCTCCGGATTGGGCAGAGCATACAATGAGCAGTTCTTC,TRBV18,-,TRBJ2-1,-
CSVEGRGFSNYGYTF,TGCAGCGTTGAGGGCAGGGGATTTTCTAACTATGGCTACACCTTC,TRBV29-1,-,TRBJ1-2,-
CASSVVGWEQFF,TGTGCCAGCAGCGTAGTAGGGTGGGAGCAGTTCTTC,TRBV9,few,TRBJ2-1,-
CASSVDGEQFF,TGTGCCAGCAGCGTAGACGGAGAGCAGTTCTTC,TRBV9,-,TRBJ2-1,-
CAGSQRGGADTQYF,TGTGCCGGCAGCCAAAGGGGCGGCGCAGATACGCAGTATTTT,TRBV5-5,-,TRBJ2-3,-
CASSLWGTMDSEEKLFF,TGTGCCAGCAGTTTATGGGGGACGATGGACAGCGAGGAAAAACTGTTTTTT,TRBV28,-,TRBJ1-4,-
CASSGGSYEQYF,TGTGCCAGCAGTGGCGGCTCCTACGAGCAGTACTTC,TRBV7-2,many,TRBJ2-7,-
CASSRAGTGVGGYTF,TGTGCCAGCAGCCGCGCCGGGACAGGGGTGGGAGGCTACACCTTC,TRBV7-9,-,TRBJ1-2,TRBD1
CTSSLRDNYEQYF,TGTACCAGCAGTCTCCGGGACAACTACGAGCAGTACTTC,TRBV6-5,-,TRBJ2-7,-
CSGTDREDGYTF,TGCAGCGGGACGGACAGGGAGGATGGCTACACCTTC,TRBV29-1,-,TRBJ1-2,TRBD1
CASSLWGYQETQYF,TGTGCCAGCAGTCTTTGGGGGTATCAAGAGACCCAGTACTTC,TRBV12-3/TRBV12-4,few,TRBJ2-5,-
CASSDDQIYEQYF,TGCGCCAGCAGTGATGACCAAATCTACGAGCAGTACTTC,TRBV10-2,-,TRBJ2-7,-
CAGSLAEYYSNQPQHF,TGTGCCGGCAGTTTGGCAGAATATTATAGCAATCAGCCCCAGCATTTT,TRBV12-3/TRBV12-4,few,TRBJ1-5,-
CASSPGSDTQYF,TGTGCTAGCAGCCCCGGGTCAGATACGCAGTATTTT,TRBV12-3/TRBV12-4,few,TRBJ2-3,-
CSVGTRAYNEQFF,TGCAGCGTTGGGACGCGGGCCTACAATGAGCAGTTCTTC,TRBV29-1,-,TRBJ2-1,-
CASSLPLGDRAGYTF,TGCGCCAGCAGCTTGCCGCTCGGAGACAGGGCGGGCTACACCTTC,TRBV5-1,-,TRBJ1-2,TRBD1
CASSQVTRTKNIQYF,TGTGCCAGCAGCCAAGTGACTAGGACGAAAAACATTCAGTACTTC,TRBV4-2,-,TRBJ2-4,-
CASSQPPMDEQYF,TGTGCCAGCAGTCAGCCACCGATGGACGAGCAGTACTTC,TRBV12-3/TRBV12-4,-,TRBJ2-7,-
CAWSVVNGYYNEQFF,TGTGCCTGGAGTGTAGTGAACGGTTACTACAATGAGCAGTTCTTC,TRBV30,-,TRBJ2-1,-
CASSQAPRLAKDNEQFF,TGCGCCAGCAGCCAAGCCCCGAGGCTAGCCAAGGACAATGAGCAGTTCTTC,TRBV4-1,-,TRBJ2-1,-
CASSRTRGGSSAYEQYF,TGTGCCAGCAGCCGAACCCGGGGCGGGAGTTCTGCCTACGAGCAGTACTTC,TRBV13,-,TRBJ2-7,TRBD2
CASSLGDRGFREYF,TGCGCCAGCAGCTTGGGGGACAGGGGATTTCGGGAGTACTTC,TRBV5-1,few,TRBJ2-5,TRBD1
CASSHTSGGSYNEQFF,TGTGCCAGCAGTCACACTAGCGGGGGCTCCTACAATGAGCAGTTCTTC,TRBV6-5,-,TRBJ2-1,TRBD2
CASSRERTGDSYEQYF,TGCGCCAGCAGCCGAGAGCGGACGGGGGACTCCTACGAGCAGTACTTC,TRBV4-1,once,TRBJ2-7,-
CASTWDSTDTQYF,TGTGCCAGCACCTGGGACAGCACAGATACGCAGTATTTT,TRBV6-2/TRBV6-3,few,TRBJ2-3,-
CASSRVEADEKLFF,TGTGCCAGCAGCCGGGTGGAGGCGGATGAAAAACTGTTTTTT,TRBV6-5,-,TRBJ1-4,-
CASFPLAGVAEQFF,TGTGCCAGCTTCCCACTAGCGGGGGTGGCTGAGCAGTTCTTC,TRBV14,few,TRBJ2-1,TRBD2
CSARDQGTAEQYF,TGCAGTGCTAGAGATCAGGGAACGGCCGAGCAGTACTTC,TRBV20-1,-,TRBJ2-7,-
CASRRTSGSGIDEQFF,TGTGCCAGCAGGAGGACTAGCGGGAGTGGGATCGATGAGCAGTTCTTC,TRBV6-2/TRBV6-3,few,TRBJ2-1,TRBD2
CASSPKISWDRNNYGYTF,TGTGCCAGCAGTCCAAAGATTTCCTGGGACAGAAATAACTATGGCTACACCTTC,TRBV25-1,once,TRBJ1-2,TRBD1
CASSFPQETQYF,TGTGCCAGCAGCTTTCCACAAGAGACCCAGTACTTC,TRBV5-5,few,TRBJ2-5,-
CASTGTAGGEQYF,TGTGCCAGCACTGGGACGGCAGGGGGCGAGCAGTACTTC,TRBV12-3/TRBV12-4,-,TRBJ2-7,TRBD1
CASSLAGVTGELFF,TGCGCCAGCAGCTTGGCGGGGGTCACCGGGGAGCTGTTTTTT,TRBV5-1,-,TRBJ2-2,-
CASSLPGFTYEQYF,TGTGCCAGCAGCCTCCCGGGATTTACCTACGAGCAGTACTTC,TRBV7-9,-,TRBJ2-7,-
CAISDPGAVTTNEKLFF,TGTGCCATCAGTGACCCAGGGGCCGTAACAACTAATGAAAAACTGTTTTTT,TRBV10-3,-,TRBJ1-4,-